This TCR beta chain was recorded in a study of low-dose radiotherapy and immunotherapy resistance in tumors. Study summary: With 1 Gy per fraction every two weeks, Cohort 2 accumulated 13 Gy across 26 weeks.

TCRs underwent roughly 19 PCR cycles of amplification with a constant-region primer and V-primer adapter. After the mRNA was isolated, it was amplified using in vitro transcription. MiXCR, run by TCRdb on the reads, gives a single entry per CDR3 protein. This sample yields roughly 48,000 distinct CDR3 sequences, of which approximately 35% are seen a single time; 8% to 9% belongs to the top ten. Between the trimmed V and J ends, which lost 6 bases and 2 bases, there was a span of 17 bases. The CDR3 runs to 15 residues. Germline CDR1 and CDR2: SQVTM and ANQGSEA. Stated time point: after trial treatment. Treatment defined: LDRT plus nivolumab, ipilimumab, low-dose cyclophosphamide and aspirin (RACIN trial).

This sample comprised PBMCs, obtained after low-dose radiotherapy plus immunotherapy. The TCR comes from a male donor with rectosigmoid adenocarcinoma. This chain connects TRBV29-1 to TRBJ1-5; D is undetermined. CDR3 region: CSVSDGVLGNQPQHF. The CDR3 DNA follows: TGCAGCGTCTCTGACGGTGTCCTAGGCAATCAGCCCCAGCATTTT.